Below, one T cell receptor beta chain is given with its context. Antigen: not known. There were healthy Caucasian individuals from Russia, aged roughly 6 to 95, serving as donors. This record belongs to a study of blood T cells in healthy people across ages. Turning to the study itself: Using template switching, researchers captured about one barcoded beta molecule for each two T cells.

Whole-study results and caveats: Versus aged donors, long-lived donors had higher diversity and more naive CD4+ cells.

Then a second PCR, running roughly 7 to 11 cycles, was carried out with a sample-barcoded 5' primer and a J-beta primer mix. With 12 random nucleotides, a template-switch adaptor tagged each individual cDNA molecule. Via MiXCR, TCRdb re-called the 5' RACE reads, giving one row per CDR3 protein. The repertoire holds about 1,400,000 distinct CDR3 sequences, roughly 45% seen once, with 7% to 9.5% in the top ten. This sequence was found in a woman under 30 in good health. The material sequenced was blood.

The CDR3 nucleotides read TGTGCCATCAGTAGGGACGTTGAGGGCTACACCTTC. This sequence encodes CAISRDVEGYTF. This sequence joins TRBV10-3 and TRBJ1-2; D may be TRBD1 (5 bases). The CDR3 totals 12 residues. The germline V gene encodes CDR1 ENHRY and CDR2 SYGVKD. V gave up 5 bases and J gave up 8 bases, with 12 bases separating them.